A selection of T cell receptor beta chains follows, all from one sample in a study of blood T cell repertoires in COVID-19. The method was immunoSEQ multiplex PCR; TCRdb's version includes in-frame clones alone and lacks a portion of them. The top ten hold roughly 12% of the sample, which has about 59,000 clones, around four fifths seen once. Sequencing used peripheral blood. The receptors here all came from a man of 80 years or more with acute or convalescent COVID-19. CDR3s include the opening cysteine and the closing phenylalanine or tryptophan. Each record gives: D gene, clone size, V gene, J gene, CDR3 DNA, CDR3 protein. A D gene is named only where the DNA matches it firmly. Size is stated for part of the rows, as once, few or many counts, or as a class when the clone is expanded.

>TRBD2|.|TRBV5-1|TRBJ2-7
TGCGCCAGCAGTCTGGGACTAGCGGGAGATTTCGAGCAGTACTTC
CASSLGLAGDFEQYF
>.|.|TRBV3-1/TRBV3-2|TRBJ1-4
TGTGCCAGCAGCCAAGATTGGGGGGAAGGGCGGAATGAAAAACTGTTTTTT
CASSQDWGEGRNEKLFF
>TRBD1|.|TRBV18|TRBJ2-7
TGTGCCAGCTACAGGGGGACAGGGCCCTACGAGCAGTACTTC
CASYRGTGPYEQYF
>TRBD2|.|TRBV18|TRBJ2-5
TGTGCCAGCTCACCAGGGACTAGCGCCCAAGAGACCCAGTACTTC
CASSPGTSAQETQYF
>TRBD2|.|TRBV10-2|TRBJ2-4
TGCGCCAGCAGCTCTAGCGGGGGGGCCTTAGGCATTCAGTACTTC
CASSSSGGALGIQYF
>TRBD2|.|TRBV20-1|TRBJ2-5
TGCAGTGCTAGTTGGAGCGGGAGGGCGGAGACCCAGTACTTC
CSASWSGRAETQYF
>.|.|TRBV3-1/TRBV3-2|TRBJ2-7
TGTGCCAGCACCACGAGCAGGGTTTCCTACGAGCAGTACTTC
CASTTSRVSYEQYF
>TRBD2|few|TRBV4-1|TRBJ2-3
TGCGCCAGCAGCCAAGAGCAGCGGGGGCCGGCGGATACGCAGTATTTT
CASSQEQRGPADTQYF
>TRBD1|few|TRBV24-1|TRBJ2-1
TGTGCCACCAGTGATAAGACTAGACAGGGGGGATACAATGAGCAGTTCTTC
CATSDKTRQGGYNEQFF
>.|.|TRBV7-9|TRBJ1-4
TGTGCCAGCCGCGGAGGGGATGAAAAACTGTTTTTT
CASRGGDEKLFF
>TRBD2|once|TRBV19|TRBJ2-5
TGTGCCAGTAGGCGGGGGGGCGGAGAGACCCAGTACTTC
CASRRGGGETQYF
>.|.|TRBV24-1|TRBJ2-6
TGTGCCACCAGTGATTTCTTGGGCTCCGTCCTGACTTTC
CATSDFLGSVLTF
>TRBD2|once|TRBV4-2|TRBJ2-7
TGTGCCAGCAGCCAAGAAACTAGCGGGAGGCCTGGGGGCGAGCAGTACTTC
CASSQETSGRPGGEQYF
>TRBD1|.|TRBV12-3/TRBV12-4|TRBJ2-5
TGTGCCAGCAGTTTGACAGGGGAGATCCAGTACTTC
CASSLTGEIQYF
>TRBD1|.|TRBV19|TRBJ1-1
TGTGCCAGTAGTATACTTGACAGGGAAGGCGCTGAAGCTTTCTTT
CASSILDREGAEAFF
>TRBD2|.|TRBV19|TRBJ2-1
TGTGCCAGTAGTCCGTTTAGAGGGACTAGCGGAAACAATGAGCAGTTCTTC
CASSPFRGTSGNNEQFF
>.|once|TRBV6-2/TRBV6-3|TRBJ2-2
TGTGCCAGCAGTTACTCGACTAGAAACTTTGCCGGGGAGCTGTTTTTT
CASSYSTRNFAGELFF
>TRBD2|.|TRBV9|TRBJ2-1
TGTGCCAGCAGCGTTAGTAGCGGGAGGGCAGGGAAAAATGAGCAGTTCTTC
CASSVSSGRAGKNEQFF
>.|.|TRBV3-1/TRBV3-2|TRBJ1-1
TGTGCCAGCAGCCAAGAACCGGGCAGGGTGAGTACTGAAGCTTTCTTT
CASSQEPGRVSTEAFF
>TRBD1|.|TRBV3-1/TRBV3-2|TRBJ1-2
TGTGCCAGCAGCCAGCATGGACAGGGAGAGTATGGCTACACCTTC
CASSQHGQGEYGYTF
>.|once|TRBV15|TRBJ1-4
TGTGCCACCGGGGCGTCAACTAATGAAAAACTGTTTTTT
CATGASTNEKLFF
>TRBD1|few|TRBV5-1|TRBJ1-2
TGCGCCAGCAGCTGGGGGACAGGAGCTAACTATGGCTACACCTTC
CASSWGTGANYGYTF
>.|.|TRBV3-1/TRBV3-2|TRBJ1-1
TGTGCCAGCAGCCAAGATCTCGGGTTTAGGACTGAAGCTTTCTTT
CASSQDLGFRTEAFF
>.|.|TRBV9|TRBJ2-5
TGTGCCAGCAGCGTCAGGGATCAAGAGACCCAGTACTTC
CASSVRDQETQYF
>.|.|TRBV4-1|TRBJ1-3
TGCGCCAGCAGCCCTGTCGGGACACTCTCCTCTGGAAACACCATATATTTT
CASSPVGTLSSGNTIYF
>TRBD1|.|TRBV5-4|TRBJ2-5
TGTGCCAGCACCCCGGGGACAGGGGGCTCAGAGACCCAGTACTTC
CASTPGTGGSETQYF
>TRBD1|.|TRBV18|TRBJ1-2
TGTGCCAGCTCCGGGACAGGGACCATTAACTATGGCTACACCTTC
CASSGTGTINYGYTF
>TRBD2|.|TRBV24-1|TRBJ2-7
TGTGCCACCAGTGACGGGACTAGCGGTGCCTACGAGCAGTACTTC
CATSDGTSGAYEQYF
>TRBD1|.|TRBV19|TRBJ1-1
TGTGCCAGTAGATCCGGGACAGGGGTAAACACTGAAGCTTTCTTT
CASRSGTGVNTEAFF
>.|.|TRBV2|TRBJ1-5
TGTGCCAGCAGTGAGAGTTCCAGCAATCAGCCCCAGCATTTT
CASSESSSNQPQHF
>.|.|TRBV5-1|TRBJ2-5
TGCGCCAGCAGCCCAGGGGGAGGACGCCAAGAGACCCAGTACTTC
CASSPGGGRQETQYF
>.|.|TRBV7-2|TRBJ2-2
TGTGCCAGCAGCTTAGTTGCTCGCGCGAACACCGGGGAGCTGTTTTTT
CASSLVARANTGELFF
>.|.|TRBV2|TRBJ2-1
TGTGCCAGCACTCAACGGGGGGCAGGGGCCGGTGAGCAGTTCTTC
CASTQRGAGAGEQFF
>.|.|TRBV5-6|TRBJ2-7
TGTGCCAGCAGCTTTAGGGGGACAAAGGCCTACGAGCAGTACTTC
CASSFRGTKAYEQYF
>.|.|TRBV3-1/TRBV3-2|TRBJ1-6
TGTGCCAGCAGCCAAGACGGGAGAACACCCCTCCACTTT
CASSQDGRTPLHF
>TRBD1|.|TRBV5-1|TRBJ1-1
TGCGCCAGCAGCTTAATGGGACAGGTGGGCTCTGAAGCTTTCTTT
CASSLMGQVGSEAFF
>TRBD1|.|TRBV3-1/TRBV3-2|TRBJ1-6
TGTGCCAGCAGCGGGCGGACAGGGTGGAATTCACCCCTCCACTTT
CASSGRTGWNSPLHF
>.|.|TRBV3-1/TRBV3-2|TRBJ2-7
TGTGCCAGCAGCCAAGAAACAGGCTACGAGCAGTACTTC
CASSQETGYEQYF
>.|.|TRBV5-6|TRBJ1-4
TGTGCCAGCAGCTTCATTAAAGGGAGGGATGAAAAACTGTTTTTT
CASSFIKGRDEKLFF
>.|.|TRBV6-5|TRBJ1-2
TGTGCCACGAGGGAGAACTATGGCTACACCTTC
CATRENYGYTF
>TRBD1|.|TRBV10-1|TRBJ2-1
TGCGCCAGCAGTGCCCTCCCGGGACAGGGGGTTAACAATGAGCAGTTCTTC
CASSALPGQGVNNEQFF